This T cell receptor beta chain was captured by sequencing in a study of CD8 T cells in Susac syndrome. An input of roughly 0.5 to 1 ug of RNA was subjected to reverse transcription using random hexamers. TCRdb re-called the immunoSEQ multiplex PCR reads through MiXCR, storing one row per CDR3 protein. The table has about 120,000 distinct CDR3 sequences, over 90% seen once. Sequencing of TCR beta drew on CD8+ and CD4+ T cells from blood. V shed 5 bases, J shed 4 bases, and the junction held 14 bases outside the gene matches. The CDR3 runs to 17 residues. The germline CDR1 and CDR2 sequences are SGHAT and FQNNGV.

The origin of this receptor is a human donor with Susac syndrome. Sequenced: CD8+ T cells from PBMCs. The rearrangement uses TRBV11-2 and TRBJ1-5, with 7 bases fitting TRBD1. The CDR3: CASSQGRQGRGNQPQHF. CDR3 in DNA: TGTGCCAGCAGCCAGGGGCGACAGGGAAGGGGAAATCAGCCCCAGCATTTT.